This T cell receptor beta chain was identified in a study of T cell changes during pregnancy in multiple sclerosis. TCRdb's copy holds only in-frame clones and misses some; the assay was immunoSEQ multiplex PCR. The sample gives just over 60,000 clones, about 90% of which show up once; around 2.8% is in the top ten. This clone was recorded once. Trimming pared 2 bases from V and 6 bases from J, leaving 17 bases between. The CDR3 is made up of 15 amino acids. The V gene's germline CDR1 is KGHSH and CDR2 LQKENI. The chain employs TRBV18 and TRBJ2-7, with a weak D call TRBD1 (7 bases). The sequence was collected from a female donor in good health, enrolled as a control in a pregnancy study. Sequences were derived from peripheral blood, sampled in the second trimester of pregnancy. The CDR3 DNA follows: TGTGCCAGCTCACCAAAGGGGCGGGACAGCGTCGAGCAGTACTTC. Translating gives CASSPKGRDSVEQYF.